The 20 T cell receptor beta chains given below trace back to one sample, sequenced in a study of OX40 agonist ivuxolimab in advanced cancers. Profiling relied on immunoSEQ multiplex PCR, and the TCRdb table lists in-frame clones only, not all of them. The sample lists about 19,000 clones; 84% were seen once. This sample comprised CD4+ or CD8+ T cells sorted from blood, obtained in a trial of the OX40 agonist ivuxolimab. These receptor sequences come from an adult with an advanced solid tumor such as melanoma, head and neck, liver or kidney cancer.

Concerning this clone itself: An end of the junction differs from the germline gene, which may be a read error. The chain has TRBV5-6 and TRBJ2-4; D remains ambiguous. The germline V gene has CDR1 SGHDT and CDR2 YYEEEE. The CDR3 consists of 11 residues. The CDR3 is CASSLGSFQNF. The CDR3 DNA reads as TGTGCCAGCAGCTTGGGATCGTTTCAAAACTTC.

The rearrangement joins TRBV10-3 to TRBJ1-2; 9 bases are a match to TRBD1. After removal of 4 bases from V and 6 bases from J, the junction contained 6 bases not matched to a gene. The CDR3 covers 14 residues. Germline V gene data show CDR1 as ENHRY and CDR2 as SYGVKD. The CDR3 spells CAISAVTGGHGYTF. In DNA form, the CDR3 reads TGTGCCATCAGTGCGGTGACAGGGGGACATGGCTACACCTTC.

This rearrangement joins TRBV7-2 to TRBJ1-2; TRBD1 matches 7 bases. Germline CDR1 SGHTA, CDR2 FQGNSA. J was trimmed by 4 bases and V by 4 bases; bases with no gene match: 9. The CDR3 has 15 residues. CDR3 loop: CASSSGLDRLYGYTF. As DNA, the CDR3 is TGTGCCAGCAGCTCAGGCCTGGACAGGCTCTATGGCTACACCTTC.

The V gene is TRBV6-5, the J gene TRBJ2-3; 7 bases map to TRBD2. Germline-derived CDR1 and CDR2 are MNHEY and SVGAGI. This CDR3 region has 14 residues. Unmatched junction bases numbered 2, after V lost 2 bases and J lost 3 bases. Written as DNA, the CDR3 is TGTGCCAGCAGTTACGGACTAGTAACAGATACGCAGTATTTT. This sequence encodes CASSYGLVTDTQYF.

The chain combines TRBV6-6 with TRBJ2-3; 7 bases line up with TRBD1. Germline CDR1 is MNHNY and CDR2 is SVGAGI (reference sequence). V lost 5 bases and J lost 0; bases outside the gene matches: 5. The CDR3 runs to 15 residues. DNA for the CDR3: TGTGCCAGCAGTATGGACAGGCGGAGCACAGATACGCAGTATTTT. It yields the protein CASSMDRRSTDTQYF.

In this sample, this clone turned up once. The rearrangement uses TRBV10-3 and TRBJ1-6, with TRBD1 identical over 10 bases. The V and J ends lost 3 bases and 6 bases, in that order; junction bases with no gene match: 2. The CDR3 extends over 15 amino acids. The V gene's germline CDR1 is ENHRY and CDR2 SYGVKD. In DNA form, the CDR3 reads TGTGCCATCAGTGATGGGGACAGGGGTAATTCACCCCTCCACTTT. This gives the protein CAISDGDRGNSPLHF.

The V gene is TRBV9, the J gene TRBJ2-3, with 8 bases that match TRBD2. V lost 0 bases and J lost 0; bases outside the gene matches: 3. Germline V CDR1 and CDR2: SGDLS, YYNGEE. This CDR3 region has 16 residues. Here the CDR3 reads CASSVDLAGSTDTQYF. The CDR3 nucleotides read TGTGCCAGCAGCGTAGATTTAGCGGGAAGCACAGATACGCAGTATTTT. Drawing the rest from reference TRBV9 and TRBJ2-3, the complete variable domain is DSGVTQTPKHLITATGQRVTLRCSPRSGDLSVYWYQQSLDQGLQFLIQYYNGEERAKGNILERFSAQQFPDLHSELNLSSLELGDSALYFCASSVDLAGSTDTQYFGPGTRLTVL.

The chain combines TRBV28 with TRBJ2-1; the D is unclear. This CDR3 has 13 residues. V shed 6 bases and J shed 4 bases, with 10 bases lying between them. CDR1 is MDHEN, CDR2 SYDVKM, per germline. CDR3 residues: CASSPPRYNEQFF. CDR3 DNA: TGTGCCAGCAGCCCCCCGAGGTACAATGAGCAGTTCTTC.

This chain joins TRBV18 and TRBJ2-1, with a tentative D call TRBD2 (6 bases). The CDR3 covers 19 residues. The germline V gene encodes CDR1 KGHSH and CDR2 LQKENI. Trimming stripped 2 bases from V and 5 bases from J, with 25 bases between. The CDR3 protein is CASSPVVGGTLGVNNEQFF. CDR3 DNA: TGTGCCAGCTCACCAGTCGTAGGAGGGACTCTGGGTGTCAACAATGAGCAGTTCTTC.

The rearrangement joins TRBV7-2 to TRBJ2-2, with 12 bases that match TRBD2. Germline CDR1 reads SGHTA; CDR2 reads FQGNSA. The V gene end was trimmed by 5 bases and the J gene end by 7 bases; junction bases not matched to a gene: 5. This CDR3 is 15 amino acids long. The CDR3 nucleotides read TGTGCCAGCAGCAAACTAGCGGGAGGTTTCGGGGAGCTGTTTTTT. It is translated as CASSKLAGGFGELFF.

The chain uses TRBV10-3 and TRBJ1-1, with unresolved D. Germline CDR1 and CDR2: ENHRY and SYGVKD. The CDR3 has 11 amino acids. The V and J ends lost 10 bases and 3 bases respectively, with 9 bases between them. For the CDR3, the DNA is TGTGCCACAAGACGGGACACTGAAGCTTTCTTT. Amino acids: CATRRDTEAFF.

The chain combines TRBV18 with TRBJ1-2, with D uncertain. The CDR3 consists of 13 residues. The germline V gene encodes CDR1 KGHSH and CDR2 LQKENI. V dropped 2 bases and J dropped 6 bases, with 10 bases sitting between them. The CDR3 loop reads CASSPKGFDGYTF. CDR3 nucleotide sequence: TGTGCCAGCTCACCAAAAGGGTTCGATGGCTACACCTTC. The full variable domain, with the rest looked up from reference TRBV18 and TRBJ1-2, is NAGVMQNPRHLVRRRGQEARLRCSPMKGHSHVYWYRQLPEEGLKFMVYLQKENIIDESGMPKERFSAEFPKEGPSILRIQQVVRGDSAAYFCASSPKGFDGYTFGSGTRLTVV.

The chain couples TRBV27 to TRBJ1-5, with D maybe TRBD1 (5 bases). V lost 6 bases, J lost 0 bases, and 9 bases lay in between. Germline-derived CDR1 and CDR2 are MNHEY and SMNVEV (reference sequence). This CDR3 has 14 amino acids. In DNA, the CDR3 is TGTGCCAGCAGACCGGGGGTTAGCAATCAGCCCCAGCATTTT. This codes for CASRPGVSNQPQHF.

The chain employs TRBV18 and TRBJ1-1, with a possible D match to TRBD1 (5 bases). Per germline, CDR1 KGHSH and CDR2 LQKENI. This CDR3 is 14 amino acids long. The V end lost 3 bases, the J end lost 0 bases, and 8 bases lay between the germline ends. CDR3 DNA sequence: TGTGCCAGCTCACCGCGACAGATGAACACTGAAGCTTTCTTT. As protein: CASSPRQMNTEAFF.

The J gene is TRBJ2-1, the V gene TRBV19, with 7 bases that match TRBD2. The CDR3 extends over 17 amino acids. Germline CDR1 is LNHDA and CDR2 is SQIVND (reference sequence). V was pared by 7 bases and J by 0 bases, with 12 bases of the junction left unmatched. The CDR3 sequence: CASTSHGGSSSYNEQFF. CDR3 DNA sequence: TGTGCCAGTACCTCCCACGGCGGGAGCTCCTCCTACAATGAGCAGTTCTTC.

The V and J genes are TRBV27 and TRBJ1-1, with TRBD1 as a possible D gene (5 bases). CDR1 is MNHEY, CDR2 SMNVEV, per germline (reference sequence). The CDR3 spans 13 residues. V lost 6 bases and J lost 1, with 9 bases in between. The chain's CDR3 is CASRTDKNTEAFF. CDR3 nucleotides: TGTGCCAGCAGGACGGACAAGAACACTGAAGCTTTCTTT.

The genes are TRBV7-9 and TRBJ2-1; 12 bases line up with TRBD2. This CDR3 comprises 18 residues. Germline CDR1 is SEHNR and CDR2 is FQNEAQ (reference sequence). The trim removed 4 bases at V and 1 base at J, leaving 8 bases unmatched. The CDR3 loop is CASSSRTSGRQSYNEQFF. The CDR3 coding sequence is TGTGCCAGCAGCTCCCGTACTAGCGGGAGGCAGTCCTACAATGAGCAGTTCTTC.

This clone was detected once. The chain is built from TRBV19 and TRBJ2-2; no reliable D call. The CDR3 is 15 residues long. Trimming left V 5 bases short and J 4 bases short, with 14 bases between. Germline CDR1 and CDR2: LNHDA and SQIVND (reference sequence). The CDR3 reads CASSPVGGLTGELFF. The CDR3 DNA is TGTGCCAGTAGTCCTGTTGGCGGCCTCACCGGGGAGCTGTTTTTT.

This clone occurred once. DNA of the CDR3: TGTGCCAGCTCACGGCTCGGAGAGACCCAGTACTTC. It specifies CASSRLGETQYF. V and J are TRBV18 and TRBJ2-5; the D is unclear. Between the trimmed V and J ends, which lost 4 bases and 4 bases, there was a span of 7 bases. The germline V gene encodes CDR1 KGHSH and CDR2 LQKENI. CDR3 length: 12 amino acids.

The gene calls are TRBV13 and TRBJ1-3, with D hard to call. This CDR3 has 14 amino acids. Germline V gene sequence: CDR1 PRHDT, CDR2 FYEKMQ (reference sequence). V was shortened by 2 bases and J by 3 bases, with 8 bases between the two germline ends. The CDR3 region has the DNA TGTGCCAGCAGCTTATATTGGCGTGGAAACACCATATATTTT. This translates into CASSLYWRGNTIYF.